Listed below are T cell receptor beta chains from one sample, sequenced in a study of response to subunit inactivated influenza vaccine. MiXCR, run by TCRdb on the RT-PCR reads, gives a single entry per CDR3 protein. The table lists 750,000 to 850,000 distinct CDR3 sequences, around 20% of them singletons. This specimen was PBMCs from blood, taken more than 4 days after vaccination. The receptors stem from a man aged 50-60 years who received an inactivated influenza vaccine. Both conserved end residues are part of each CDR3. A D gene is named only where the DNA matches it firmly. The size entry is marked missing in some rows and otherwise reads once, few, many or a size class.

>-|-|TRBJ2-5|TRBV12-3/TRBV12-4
TGTGCCAGCAGTTTAAACCAGGGACAGACCCAGTACTTC
CASSLNQGQTQYF
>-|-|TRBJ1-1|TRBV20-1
TGCAGTGCTATAGGGCTCGGGGCAGAAGCTTTCTTT
CSAIGLGAEAFF
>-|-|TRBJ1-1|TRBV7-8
TGTGCCAGCAGGGGGACACTTGAAGCTTTCTTT
CASRGTLEAFF
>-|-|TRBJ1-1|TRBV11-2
TGTGCCAGCAGCTTAGGGTTTAAGGAGGAGGGCTCGGGTGCTGAAGCTTTCTTT
CASSLGFKEEGSGAEAFF
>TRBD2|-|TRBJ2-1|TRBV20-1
TGCAGTGCTAGAGATCGAGGTAGCGGGAGGCCAGGGGAGCAGTTCTTC
CSARDRGSGRPGEQFF
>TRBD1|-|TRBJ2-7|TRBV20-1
TGCAGTGCCGCTCGGGACAGTCCCTACGAGCAGTACTTC
CSAARDSPYEQYF
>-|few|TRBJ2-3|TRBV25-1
TGTGCCAGCAGTGGAAGGACAGCTCCCACAGATACGCAGTATTTT
CASSGRTAPTDTQYF
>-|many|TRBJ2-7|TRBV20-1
TGCAGTGCGGAAACAGGGAGCCCCTACGAGCAGTACTTC
CSAETGSPYEQYF
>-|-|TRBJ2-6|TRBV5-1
TGCGCCAGCAGCCTGCGACAGGCTGGGGCCAACGTCCTGACTTTC
CASSLRQAGANVLTF
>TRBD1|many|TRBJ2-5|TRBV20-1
TGCAGTGCTAGGGAGCCGGGACAGGGGCAAGAGACCCAGTACTTC
CSAREPGQGQETQYF
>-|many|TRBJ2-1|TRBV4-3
TGCGCCAGCAGCCAAGATTTAGGTTTCAATGAGCAGTTCTTC
CASSQDLGFNEQFF
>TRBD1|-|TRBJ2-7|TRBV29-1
TGCAGCGTTGGACAGGGTTGGGAGCAGTACTTC
CSVGQGWEQYF
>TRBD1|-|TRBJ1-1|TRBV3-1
TGTGCCAGCAGCCAGACAGGGGGCGTCGGCACTGAAGCTTTCTTT
CASSQTGGVGTEAFF
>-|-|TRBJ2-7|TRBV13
TGTGCCAGCAGCTCCCTTCGACAGGAAGATTCCTACGAGCAGTACTTC
CASSSLRQEDSYEQYF
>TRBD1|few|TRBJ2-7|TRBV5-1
TGCGCCAGCAGCTTAATGAACAGGGGCTACGAGCAGTACTTC
CASSLMNRGYEQYF
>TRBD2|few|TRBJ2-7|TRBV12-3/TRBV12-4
TGTGCCAGCAGTACTGGGGGACTAGCTAACTACGAGCAGTACTTC
CASSTGGLANYEQYF
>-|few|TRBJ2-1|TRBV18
TGTGCCAGCTCTCCCGAAGGGCAGGGGAGGGGTGAGCAGTTCTTC
CASSPEGQGRGEQFF
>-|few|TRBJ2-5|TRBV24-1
TGTGCCACCAGTGATTCAAGGACAGCCTTACAAGAGACCCAGTACTTC
CATSDSRTALQETQYF
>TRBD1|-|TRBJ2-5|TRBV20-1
TGCAGTGCTAGAGACTTAAGCAGGGGGCGGGAGACCCAGTACTTC
CSARDLSRGRETQYF
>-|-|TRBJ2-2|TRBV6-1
TGTGCCAGCAGTAGCTCCGACAACACCGGGGAGCTGTTTTTT
CASSSSDNTGELFF
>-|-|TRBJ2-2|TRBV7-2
TGTGCCAGCAGCCCCCCAAACGGGGAGCTGTTTTTT
CASSPPNGELFF
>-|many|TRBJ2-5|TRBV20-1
TGCAGTGCTAGTAGTGTTGGGGGCGGTCCAGAGACCCAGTACTTC
CSASSVGGGPETQYF
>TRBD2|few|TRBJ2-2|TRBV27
TGTGCCAGCTGTAGCGGGAGCGCGGGGACCGGGGAGCTGTTTTTT
CASCSGSAGTGELFF
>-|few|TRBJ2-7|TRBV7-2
TGTGCCAGCAGCTTAGATGCCCACAGGGTGGGGGAGCAGTACTTC
CASSLDAHRVGEQYF
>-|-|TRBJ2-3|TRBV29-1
TGCAGCGTTGTGGGGCTAGCCAGAATGGGTACGCAGTATTTT
CSVVGLARMGTQYF
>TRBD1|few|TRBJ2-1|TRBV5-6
TGTGCCAGCAGCTGGCAACCGGGACAGGGTGGGTGGAAGCAGTTCTTC
CASSWQPGQGGWKQFF
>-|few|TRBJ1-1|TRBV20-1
TGCAGTGCTACCCAAGTAGGGCCAGGGGACACTGAAGCTTTCTTT
CSATQVGPGDTEAFF
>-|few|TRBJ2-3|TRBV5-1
TGCGCCAGCACCTTGGGGAGTTCCACAGGTGATACGCAGTATTTT
CASTLGSSTGDTQYF
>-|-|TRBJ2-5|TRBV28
TGTGCCAGCAGTTTATCCCCTTTTTTAGTAGAGCAAGAGACCCAGTACTTC
CASSLSPFLVEQETQYF
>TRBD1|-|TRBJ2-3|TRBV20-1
TGCAGTGCTACCGGGACAGGGCATCCAGATACGCAGTATTTT
CSATGTGHPDTQYF
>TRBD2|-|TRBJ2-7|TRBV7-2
TGTGCCAGCAGCCTTCAGCGGGGGCTATCCTACGAGCACTACTTC
CASSLQRGLSYEHYF
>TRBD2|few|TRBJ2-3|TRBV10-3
TGTGCCATCAGTGTGGATAGCGGGCGGACAGATACGCAGTATTTT
CAISVDSGRTDTQYF
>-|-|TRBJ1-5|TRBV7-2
TGTGCCAGCAGCTTAGTTGTGGGAGGCAATCAGCCCCAGCATTTT
CASSLVVGGNQPQHF
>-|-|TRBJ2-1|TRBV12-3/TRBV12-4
TGTGCCACCAAGGGGGGGGGCTCCTACAATGAGCAGTTCTTC
CATKGGGSYNEQFF
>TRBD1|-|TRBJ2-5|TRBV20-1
TGCAGTGCTAGCTTAGTCGGGACAGGGTTTCTCCAAGAGACCCAGTACTTC
CSASLVGTGFLQETQYF
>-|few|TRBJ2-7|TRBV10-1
TGCGCCAGCAGCAAACAGGGAATTGGCGAGCAGTACTTC
CASSKQGIGEQYF
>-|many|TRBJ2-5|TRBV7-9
TGTGCCAGCAGCTTAAACAGGGTTGAGACCCAGTACTTC
CASSLNRVETQYF
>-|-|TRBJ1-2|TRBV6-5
TGTGCCAGCAGTTACTCGGTTCAGGGGCTATGGGGTGGCTACACCTTC
CASSYSVQGLWGGYTF
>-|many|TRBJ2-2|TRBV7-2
TGTGCCAGCAGTTTTAGGAACACCGGGGAGCTGTTTTTT
CASSFRNTGELFF
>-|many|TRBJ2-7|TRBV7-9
TGTGCCAGCAGCCGGGTAGGTCCCTACGAGCAGTACTTC
CASSRVGPYEQYF
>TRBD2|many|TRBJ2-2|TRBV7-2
TGTGCCAGCAGCTTGTCTAGCGGGGTCACCGGGGAGCTGTTTTTT
CASSLSSGVTGELFF
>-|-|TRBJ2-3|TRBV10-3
TGTGCCATCAGTGACCCGACAGTAAGCACAGATACGCAGTATTTT
CAISDPTVSTDTQYF
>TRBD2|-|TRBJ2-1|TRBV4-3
TGCGCCAGCAGCCCCGGTGTAGCGGGCTTATCTGGCGATGAGCAGTTCTTC
CASSPGVAGLSGDEQFF
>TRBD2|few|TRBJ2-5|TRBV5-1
TGCGCCAGCAGCTTGGCCACGTCGGGAGGGTTCGAGACCCAGTACTTC
CASSLATSGGFETQYF
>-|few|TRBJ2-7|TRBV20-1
TGCAGTGCAAAACTAGCTGCCTACGAGCAGTACTTC
CSAKLAAYEQYF
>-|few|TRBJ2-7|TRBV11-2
TGTGCCAGCAGCTTAGGGGGTTACAGGTTTGCCGCTTACGAGCAGTACTTC
CASSLGGYRFAAYEQYF
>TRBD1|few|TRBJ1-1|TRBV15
TGTGCCACCAGCAGGGCGACAGGGGCCGCTGAAGCTTTCTTT
CATSRATGAAEAFF
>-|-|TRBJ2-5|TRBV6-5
TGTGCCAGCAGTTACGGAACAAAGGGGCACGAGACCCAGTACTTC
CASSYGTKGHETQYF
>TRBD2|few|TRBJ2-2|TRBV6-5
TGTGCCAGCAGTTACTCGACTAGCGGGAGGGCCGGCGGGGAGCTGTTTTTT
CASSYSTSGRAGGELFF
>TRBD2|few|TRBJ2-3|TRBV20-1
TGCAGTGCTAATCTCGGCGGGAGGGGCACAGATACGCAGTATTTT
CSANLGGRGTDTQYF
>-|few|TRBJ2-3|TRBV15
TGTGCCACCAGCAGTTACAGGGAAGATACGCAGTATTTT
CATSSYREDTQYF
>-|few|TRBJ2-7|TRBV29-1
TGCAGCGTTGAGGGGGCGACCTACGAGCAGTACTTC
CSVEGATYEQYF
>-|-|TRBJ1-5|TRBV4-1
TGCGCCAGCAGCCAGAGAGACAATCAGCCCCAGCATTTT
CASSQRDNQPQHF
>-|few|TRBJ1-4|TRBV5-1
TGCGCCAGCAGCCTCGGACAGACCCGCGGGGAAAAACTGTTTTTT
CASSLGQTRGEKLFF
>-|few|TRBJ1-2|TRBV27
TGTGTCAGCAGTTACTACCCGGGGATAACGGAGGGCTACACCTTC
CVSSYYPGITEGYTF